This TCR beta chain was documented in a study of cytomegalovirus exposure and HLA in healthy donors. About the study: The roughly 120 validation repertoires used the same platform as the 550 to 850 first-cohort repertoires (as reported by a later analysis).

Trimming shortened V by 0 bases and J by 0 bases, and 12 bases separated the two germline ends. The CDR3 is 17 amino acids. Germline V CDR1 and CDR2: MGHRA, YSYEKL. Notes on the study in general: Specificity of three CMV-associated chains for CMV antigens was verified in vitro. The study put around 180 TCR beta chains on its list as cytomegalovirus-associated.

Sequencing was performed with immunoSEQ multiplex PCR; in TCRdb, only in-frame clones are kept and a portion is missing. The sample contains fewer than 65,000 clones, roughly nine tenths of which appear only once. A note on this clone: The antigen is not known.

The TCR was taken from a woman aged 18-30 years in good health and CMV-seronegative. This rearrangement joins TRBV4-1 to TRBJ1-3, with D tentatively TRBD1 (5 bases). Sequencing was carried out using PBMCs. CDR3 region: CASSQDWGPTSGNTIYF. The CDR3 bases are TGCGCCAGCAGCCAAGATTGGGGCCCGACCTCTGGAAACACCATATATTTT.